The present entry profiles one TCR beta chain with its context. Peripheral blood genomic DNA, not sorted cells or RNA, was the template. Multiplex touch-down PCR with TRB-A/B primers amplified rearranged V-D-J TRB sequences. A single record per CDR3 protein comes from TCRdb applying MiXCR to the multiplex PCR reads. The sample consists of thousands of distinct CDR3 sequences, roughly 35% of them appearing once. The data stem from a study of T cell repertoires in aging, cancer and after chemotherapy. This CDR3 is 16 amino acids long. The V and J ends lost 3 bases and 4 bases respectively, with 15 bases between them. Germline CDR1 reads LNHDA; CDR2 reads SQIVND (reference sequence).

The sequenced sample consisted of blood. The V gene is TRBV19, the J gene TRBJ2-2; weak D call: TRBD2 (7 bases). The source is a human donor with a blood cancer. The CDR3 DNA follows: TGTGCCAGTAGTATCGGGCGGGGGCTCCGCACCGGGGAGCTGTTTTTT. Amino acid sequence: CASSIGRGLRTGELFF.